The rows below give T cell receptor beta chains drawn from one sample of a study of blood T cell repertoires in COVID-19. Assay: immunoSEQ multiplex PCR; the TCRdb copy retains only in-frame clones and omits some. The data contain some 240,000 clones, approximately 91% of them seen just once; the ten biggest clones take up about 6.5%. Sample: peripheral blood. The receptor source for this set is a man between 60 and 75 years old who had recovered from COVID-19. The CDR3 runs from the conserved cysteine through the conserved F or W. The order of the fields is CDR3 protein, CDR3 DNA, V gene, D gene, J gene, clone size. A D gene is named only where the DNA matches it firmly. Clone size is shown for a subset of rows, as once, few, many or a class of expanded clone.

CASRSGHQNTGELFF	TGTGCCAGCAGATCTGGACACCAGAACACCGGGGAGCTGTTTTTT	TRBV9	-	TRBJ2-2	-
CASSAGTGMGRSSGNTIYF	TGTGCCAGCAGTGCCGGGACAGGGATGGGAAGGTCATCTGGAAACACCATATATTTT	TRBV2	TRBD1	TRBJ1-3	-
CASSYSGTGSSYEQYF	TGTGCCAGCAGTTACTCCGGGACAGGGAGCTCCTACGAGCAGTACTTC	TRBV6-6	TRBD1	TRBJ2-7	-
CAISGNTGTGGFGNNSPLHF	TGTGCCATCAGTGGGAACACCGGGACAGGGGGCTTCGGGAATAATTCACCCCTCCACTTT	TRBV10-3	TRBD1	TRBJ1-6	-
CASTRDRGLTEAFF	TGTGCCAGCACCCGGGACAGGGGGCTCACTGAAGCTTTCTTT	TRBV6-1	TRBD1	TRBJ1-1	-
CASSLGKGVDTQYF	TGTGCCAGCAGCTTAGGAAAGGGGGTAGATACGCAGTATTTT	TRBV7-2	-	TRBJ2-3	-
CASSWASTDTQYF	TGTGCCAGCAGCTGGGCTAGCACAGATACGCAGTATTTT	TRBV27	-	TRBJ2-3	once
CATSRVVVSGDGYTF	TGTGCCACCAGCAGAGTGGTTGTGTCGGGAGATGGCTACACCTTC	TRBV15	-	TRBJ1-2	-
CAISETSGRGYNEQFF	TGTGCCATCAGTGAAACTAGCGGGAGGGGGTACAATGAGCAGTTCTTC	TRBV10-3	TRBD2	TRBJ2-1	-
CASSTTGGVAGYEQYF	TGCGCCAGCAGTACGACAGGGGGCGTTGCAGGCTACGAGCAGTACTTC	TRBV5-1	TRBD1	TRBJ2-7	-
CASSRREGAGTDTQYF	TGTGCCAGCAGTAGAAGAGAGGGGGCGGGCACAGATACGCAGTATTTT	TRBV7-3	TRBD1	TRBJ2-3	-
CASSLEGLAGGQETQYF	TGTGCCAGCAGCTTAGAGGGACTAGCGGGAGGGCAAGAGACCCAGTACTTC	TRBV7-3	TRBD2	TRBJ2-5	-
CASSQRENYGYTF	TGTGCCAGCAGCCAACGGGAGAACTATGGCTACACCTTC	TRBV3-1/TRBV3-2	-	TRBJ1-2	-
CASSQMRLAVGGELFF	TGTGCCAGCAGCCAAATGAGACTAGCCGTAGGCGGGGAGCTGTTTTTT	TRBV3-1/TRBV3-2	TRBD2	TRBJ2-2	-
CASSLVSGRNNEQFF	TGTGCCAGCAGCTTGGTGTCAGGCCGAAACAATGAGCAGTTCTTC	TRBV5-4	-	TRBJ2-1	-
CASRGTSGRYTQYF	TGTGCCAGCAGGGGGACTAGCGGGAGATATACGCAGTATTTT	TRBV27	TRBD2	TRBJ2-3	-
CATSADSTTGTGELFF	TGTGCCACCAGTGCCGACTCAACCACCGGCACCGGGGAGCTGTTTTTT	TRBV24-1	-	TRBJ2-2	once
CASSLPGQGYTIYF	TGTGCCAGCAGCTTGCCCGGACAGGGGTACACCATATATTTT	TRBV5-5	TRBD1	TRBJ1-3	-
CASRVKGGSTEAFF	TGTGCCAGCAGGGTAAAGGGGGGGAGCACTGAAGCTTTCTTT	TRBV2	-	TRBJ1-1	-
CASSQEPGYGYTF	TGCGCCAGCAGCCAAGAACCAGGCTATGGCTACACCTTC	TRBV4-3	-	TRBJ1-2	-
CASSLDPGGTEAFF	TGTGCCAGCAGTCTGGATCCGGGAGGAACTGAAGCTTTCTTT	TRBV6-5	-	TRBJ1-1	-
CASSVAPLKETQYF	TGTGCCAGCAGCGTAGCTCCGTTAAAAGAGACCCAGTACTTC	TRBV9	-	TRBJ2-5	-
CASSLTGGQNYGYTF	TGCGCCAGCAGCCTGACAGGGGGCCAGAACTATGGCTACACCTTC	TRBV5-1	TRBD1	TRBJ1-2	-
CASKLPQGANEKLFF	TGCGCCAGCAAGCTACCACAGGGGGCAAATGAAAAACTGTTTTTT	TRBV5-1	TRBD1	TRBJ1-4	-
CASSLLAGVNEQFF	TGTGCCAGCAGTCTACTAGCGGGGGTCAATGAGCAGTTCTTC	TRBV6-2/TRBV6-3	TRBD2	TRBJ2-1	-
CASRPRQGGTEAFF	TGTGCCAGCAGACCCCGGCAGGGAGGAACTGAAGCTTTCTTT	TRBV14	-	TRBJ1-1	once
CASSQGQGALNSPLHF	TGCGCCAGCAGCCAGGGACAGGGGGCGTTAAATTCACCCCTCCACTTT	TRBV5-1	TRBD1	TRBJ1-6	-
CASSLPAGGNNEQFF	TGTGCCAGCAGCTTGCCAGCGGGAGGGAACAATGAGCAGTTCTTC	TRBV5-4	TRBD2	TRBJ2-1	-
CASSVSGSTGELFF	TGTGCCAGCAGCGTTAGCGGTTCCACCGGGGAGCTGTTTTTT	TRBV11-3	-	TRBJ2-2	-
CASSLRRASGIQETQYF	TGTGCCAGCAGCTTAAGACGGGCTAGCGGAATACAAGAGACCCAGTACTTC	TRBV7-9	TRBD2	TRBJ2-5	-
CASSPRVQETQYF	TGTGCCAGCTCACCCCGGGTTCAAGAGACCCAGTACTTC	TRBV18	-	TRBJ2-5	-
CSVDQTGASVNTEAFF	TGCAGCGTTGATCAGACAGGGGCCTCGGTGAACACTGAAGCTTTCTTT	TRBV29-1	TRBD1	TRBJ1-1	-
CASSLAITGRREQYF	TGTGCCAGCAGCTTAGCAATAACGGGGAGGAGGGAGCAGTACTTC	TRBV7-2	-	TRBJ2-7	-
CARDARSQGQGLNEKLFF	TGTGCCCGAGATGCCCGCTCCCAGGGACAGGGACTCAATGAAAAACTGTTTTTT	TRBV24-1	TRBD1	TRBJ1-4	-
CASSLGEGVTQYF	TGTGCCAGCAGTTTAGGGGAGGGGGTTACGCAGTATTTT	TRBV12-3/TRBV12-4	-	TRBJ2-3	-
CASRHTSGGAYYEQYF	TGCGCCAGCAGGCACACTAGCGGGGGGGCCTACTACGAGCAGTACTTC	TRBV5-1	TRBD2	TRBJ2-7	-
CASSSGQGGSNQPQHF	TGTGCCAGCAGCTCCGGACAGGGGGGTAGCAATCAGCCCCAGCATTTT	TRBV7-2	TRBD1	TRBJ1-5	-
CASSFDVAGGTKQFF	TGTGCCAGCAGCTTTGATGTGGCGGGAGGGACGAAGCAGTTCTTC	TRBV11-2	TRBD2	TRBJ2-1	-
CASSQQASTDTQYF	TGTGCCAGCTCACAACAGGCCTCCACAGATACGCAGTATTTT	TRBV18	-	TRBJ2-3	-
CASSPSGSNEQFF	TGTGCCAGCAGCCCAAGCGGGAGCAATGAGCAGTTCTTC	TRBV7-9	TRBD2	TRBJ2-1	-
CASSSENFRGKLFF	TGTGCCAGCAGCAGCGAAAACTTCAGGGGGAAACTGTTTTTT	TRBV21-1	-	TRBJ1-4	-